This T cell receptor (beta chain) was captured in a study of cytomegalovirus exposure and HLA in healthy donors (TCRdb year 2017). With regard to the full study: According to an earlier analysis of 550 to 700 of the donors, roughly 180 million T cells yielded some 120 million unique TCR beta sequences and about 300 Gb of sequence data. The study profiled the T cell repertoires of hundreds of subjects by immunosequencing and related them to cytomegalovirus serostatus. An early release that covered some 640 HLA-typed donors contained about 300 gigabases of sequencing data and tens of millions of unique TCR sequences. The number of donors typed differed by locus, with roughly 620-630 for A, B, C, DRB1 and DQB1, over 500 for DQA1, about 610 for DPA1, and 450 to 480 for DPB1. A separate validation cohort of some 130 different subjects was used in addition to the 666-subject first cohort. The study aimed to test whether cataloging public T cell receptors could reveal signatures of past pathogen exposure. Because of strong linkage in the cohort, roughly five DR-DQ haplotypes were treated as single units for association and clustering. Donor age, sex, ethnicity and CMV serostatus were collected together with the repertoire data. To study patterns of TCR occurrence, a later analysis re-analyzed previously published TCR beta repertoires from several hundred donors and added high-resolution HLA genotyping. In a later genetic analysis, genome-wide SNP genotypes for about three fifths of the 666 donors were used, and that subset was treated as a discovery cohort. HLA typing covered class I and class II loci at four-digit resolution. Across some 400 genotyped donors of the cohort, an average of about 200,000 unique TCR beta nucleotide sequences per donor were sequenced, and about a sixth of those sequences were non-productive. High-throughput TCR immunosequencing, statistical association of individual TCRs with disease status, and machine learning were combined to predict cytomegalovirus infection status. All discovery cohort repertoires had been generated using a single sequencing platform. Rather than drawing on any new phenotypic data, the later analysis identified candidate immune exposures from TCR beta sequences and the way those sequences occurred across donors. Of the roughly 400 genotyped donors, 75% to 85% were placed in the genetic ancestry cluster associated with self-reported Caucasian donors. An earlier analysis of 587 of the donors used high-throughput TCR beta sequencing to judge whether each TCR beta V gene segment behaved as functional or pseudogenic.

For this clone: The target of this receptor is not known. Per-nucleotide qualities are absent, and no much larger clonotype sits a single base away.

General findings and caveats noted by the study authors: According to a later analysis, TCR association rates differed among HLA loci, with DRB1 alleles showing the most associated TCRs and HLA-C alleles showing the fewest. The study gave a list of 150 to 200 TCR beta chains associated with cytomegalovirus. A further reported finding was that TCR beta sequences accurately predicted the HLA-A and HLA-B alleles for most subjects in the first cohort. In a later genetic analysis, a missense DCLRE1C variant was associated with V-gene and J-gene trimming of TCR beta chains, and the association was replicated in an independent cohort. In vitro tests confirmed that a few of the cytomegalovirus-associated TCR beta chains recognize cytomegalovirus antigens. A later analysis reported that several top co-occurrence clusters appeared linked to parvovirus B19, influenza, CMV and Epstein-Barr virus. Roughly uniform sequencing depth across donors was assumed in presence/absence analyses, although this assumption may not hold. The classifier was reported to diagnose cytomegalovirus status with high specificity and sensitivity in both the original cohort and the validation cohort. When HLA alleles, especially DR and DQ, strongly co-occurred, TCR associations were difficult to assign to individual alleles. Most CMV-associated TCR beta chains appeared to be HLA-restricted in a later analysis, and the HLA associations seemed to be driven largely by CMV exposure. Linkage disequilibrium might explain the correlated functional status among segregating V segments, but an unknown experimental factor could not be ruled out. In a later genetic analysis, fewer N-insertions in productive TCRs were reported among donors in an Asian-associated ancestry cluster than the approximately 670-donor mean. Most TCR sequences were observed very rarely across donors, whereas some public TCRs were present in many individuals. Seventeen rarely observed V segments, including chromosome 9 orphons, were excluded from the earlier analysis of several hundred of the donors because counts were too low. In a later analysis, HLA-associated TCR beta chains showed more clonal expansion and lower generation probabilities than non-associated chains that were equally common. The authors suggested that the approach could potentially be extended to other disease states and immunological phenotypes. A cluster of highly shared sequence variants was judged likely to be a technical artifact of the sequencing pipeline. HLA typing was unavailable for some donors at each locus, so association tests used only the typed subset. For the cohort, immune exposure information was limited to CMV serostatus. At a false discovery rate of 0.05, a later analysis linked some 17,000 TCR beta sequences to specific HLA alleles. In an earlier analysis of about 550 of the donors, most TCR beta V segments were observed in productive rearrangements about 90% or about 30% of the time, broadly matching IMGT annotations. The cohort was sequenced for TCR beta chains only, and without alpha or paired-chain data the features that could be detected were limited.

The protocol used for the library was the immunoSEQ multiplex PCR assay. The multiplex PCR relied on a mix of 60 forward primers for TCR Vbeta segments and 13 reverse primers for TCR Jbeta segments. A multiplex PCR assay on genomic DNA amplified the CDR3 region of rearranged TCR beta genes. Amplified TCR beta libraries were sequenced as 87-base-pair reads on the Illumina HiSeq System. Processing in the source paper ran as follows. In a later analysis, around 80 million unique TCR beta chains were counted across the roughly 670 repertoires, and about 9.9 million of these chains were shared by at least two donors. Raw reads were error-corrected and collapsed into unique sequences with a nearest-neighbor algorithm that merged closely related sequences to remove PCR and sequencing errors. V, D and J gene segments were assigned by aligning CDR3 sequences to IMGT reference sequences. Each retained sequence needed at least a six-nucleotide match to both a V gene segment and a J gene segment. A rearrangement counted as productive if the CDR3 had no stop codons and remained in frame with V and J, and every other rearrangement counted as non-productive. CDR3 was defined by IMGT convention, running from the second conserved V-encoded cysteine to the conserved J-encoded phenylalanine. The earlier analysis of fewer than 750 of the donors excluded sequences that lacked an unambiguous match to a single V gene segment. An earlier analysis of a few hundred of the donors classified V segments as functional when productive rearrangements were above 56.7% and as segregating when the standard deviation between donors was above 5%. To diagnose cytomegalovirus status from the catalog of TCR beta chain sequences, a statistical classification framework was built. In a later analysis, V and J genes were assigned by comparing TCR nucleotide sequences against IMGT/GENE-DB human TR gene sequences. Using the TCRdist pipeline, a later analysis assigned CDR3 sequences along with most-parsimonious VDJ recombination scenarios. In a later analysis, each TCR beta chain was defined by its CDR3 amino acid sequence together with its V-gene family, and reads lacking a unique V-gene family were excluded. In a later analysis, fewer than 600 highly shared, low-generation-probability nucleotide sequences were removed to address suspected cross-contamination and a sequencing artifact. A later analysis calculated a clonal expansion index for each public chain from normalized within-repertoire ranks of inferred template counts. Generation probabilities in a later analysis came from a VDJ recombination model fitted to out-of-frame rearrangements, and those results were checked against IGoR. Hypergeometric tests were used in a later analysis to score TCR-TCR, TCR-HLA and TCR-CMV co-occurrence, with a repertoire-size bias correction applied to the TCR pairs. A later analysis estimated false discovery rates by permuting HLA or CMV assignments 20 times. In a later analysis, co-occurring TCRs were grouped with DBSCAN, and TCRdist sequence similarity was added when clustering was performed within HLA-allele-positive subsets. Repertoires with fewer than 30,000 or more than 120,000 public chains, plus five repertoires with anomalous nucleotide sharing, were excluded from co-occurrence clustering. TCRdb provides this immuneACCESS table in a form limited to in-frame rearrangements. Some clones are lacking; in checked studies, under half of them reflect an unresolved V gene, and why the rest are absent is not known. V and J calls and clone size are those listed in that table; D and trimming were worked out from the DNA. This sample lists some 76,000 clones; approximately 70% were detected once. Of the sample, approximately 5% is held by the ten largest clones.

The cohort comprised some 700 healthy bone marrow donors. At the time of sampling, every cohort member was nominally healthy, though immune exposures that went unrecorded were likely present. The donor was CMV seropositive and was included in the group of 289 seropositive cohort members. A peripheral blood sample was provided by each donor, and peripheral blood mononuclear cells were used for TCR beta sequencing. The Qiagen DNeasy Blood Extraction Kit was used to extract genomic DNA from the blood cell samples. Sequenced: PBMCs. This clonotype was sampled from a man aged 60-69 years in good health and CMV-seropositive.

The CDR3 reads as follows: CASSPRTGVVEKLFF. The sequenced DNA is TGTGCCAGCTCACCTAGGACAGGGGTAGTCGAAAAACTGTTTTTT. Recombination joined TRBV18 with TRBJ1-4; the central 9 bases match TRBD1. From a lookup of the germline V gene, CDR1 and CDR2 are KGHSH and LQKENI. Trimming leaves V shorter by 3 bases and J shorter by 8 bases, with the junction holding 7 bases beyond the gene matches. From cysteine to phenylalanine, the CDR3 is 15 amino acids long. Of all the DNA, just the CDR3 is kept, 45 bases in frame from base 1.